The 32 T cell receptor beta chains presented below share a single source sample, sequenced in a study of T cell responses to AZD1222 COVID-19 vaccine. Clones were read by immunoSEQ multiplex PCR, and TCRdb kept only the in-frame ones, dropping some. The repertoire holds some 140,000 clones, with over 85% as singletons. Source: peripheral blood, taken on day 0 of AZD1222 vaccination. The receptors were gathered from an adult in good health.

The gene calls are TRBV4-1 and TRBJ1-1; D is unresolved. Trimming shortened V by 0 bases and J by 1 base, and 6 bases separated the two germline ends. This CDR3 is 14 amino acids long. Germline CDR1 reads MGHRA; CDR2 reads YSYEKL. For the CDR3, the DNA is TGCGCCAGCAGCCAAGAGGACGGGAACACTGAAGCTTTCTTT. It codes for CASSQEDGNTEAFF.

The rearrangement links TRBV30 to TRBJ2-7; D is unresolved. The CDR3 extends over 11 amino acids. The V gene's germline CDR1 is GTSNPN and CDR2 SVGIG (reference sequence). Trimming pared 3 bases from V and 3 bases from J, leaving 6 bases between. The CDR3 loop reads CAWRGGYEQYF. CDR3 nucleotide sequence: TGTGCCTGGAGGGGCGGCTACGAGCAGTACTTC. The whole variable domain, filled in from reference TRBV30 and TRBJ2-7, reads SQTIHQWPATLVQPVGSPLSLECTVEGTSNPNLYWYRQAAGRGLQLLFYSVGIGQISSEVPQNLSASRPQDRQFILSSKKLLLSDSGFYLCAWRGGYEQYFGPGTRLTVT.

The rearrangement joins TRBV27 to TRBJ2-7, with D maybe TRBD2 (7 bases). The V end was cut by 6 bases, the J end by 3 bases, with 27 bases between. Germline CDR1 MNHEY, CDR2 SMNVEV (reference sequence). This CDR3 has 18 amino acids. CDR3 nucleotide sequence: TGTGCCAGCAGCCGGGACCCCTACAGGGCTTCTAGCGGCTACGAGCAGTACTTC. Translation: CASSRDPYRASSGYEQYF.

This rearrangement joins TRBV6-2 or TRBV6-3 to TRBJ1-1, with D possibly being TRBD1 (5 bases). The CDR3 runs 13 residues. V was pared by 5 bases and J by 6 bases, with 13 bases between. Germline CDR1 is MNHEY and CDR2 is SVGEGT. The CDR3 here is CASSEPGRAEAFF. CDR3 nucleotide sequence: TGTGCCAGCAGTGAGCCAGGGAGGGCTGAAGCTTTCTTT.

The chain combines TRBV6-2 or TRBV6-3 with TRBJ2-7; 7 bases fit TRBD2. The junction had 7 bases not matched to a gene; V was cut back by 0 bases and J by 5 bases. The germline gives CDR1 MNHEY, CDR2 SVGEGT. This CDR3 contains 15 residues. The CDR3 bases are TGTGCCAGCAGTTACTCGAGGAGCGGGAACCACGAGCAGTACTTC. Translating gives CASSYSRSGNHEQYF.

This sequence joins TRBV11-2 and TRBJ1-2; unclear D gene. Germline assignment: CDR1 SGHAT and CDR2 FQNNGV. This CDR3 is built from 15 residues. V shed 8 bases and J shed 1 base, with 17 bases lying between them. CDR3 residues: CASHGRPPFNYGYTF. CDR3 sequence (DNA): TGTGCCAGCCACGGACGGCCGCCCTTTAACTATGGCTACACCTTC.

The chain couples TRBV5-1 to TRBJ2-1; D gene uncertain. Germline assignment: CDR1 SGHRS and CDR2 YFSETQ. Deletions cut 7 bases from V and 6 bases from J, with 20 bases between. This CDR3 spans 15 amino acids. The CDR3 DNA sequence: TGCGCCAGCCGAGACGGAAGTAGATCGTTCAATGAGCAGTTCTTC. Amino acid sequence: CASRDGSRSFNEQFF.

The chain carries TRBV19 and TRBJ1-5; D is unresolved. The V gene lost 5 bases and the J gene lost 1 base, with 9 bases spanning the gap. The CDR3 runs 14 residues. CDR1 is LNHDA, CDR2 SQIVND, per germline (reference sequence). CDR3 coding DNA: TGTGCCAGTAGTGTCCCCGACAGCAATCAGCCCCAGCATTTT. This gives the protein CASSVPDSNQPQHF.

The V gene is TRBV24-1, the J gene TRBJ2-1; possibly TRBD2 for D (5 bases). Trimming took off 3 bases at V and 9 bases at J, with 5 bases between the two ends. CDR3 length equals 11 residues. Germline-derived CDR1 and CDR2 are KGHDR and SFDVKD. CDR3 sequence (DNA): TGTGCCACCAGTGATCGGGGTGAGCAGTTCTTC. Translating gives CATSDRGEQFF.

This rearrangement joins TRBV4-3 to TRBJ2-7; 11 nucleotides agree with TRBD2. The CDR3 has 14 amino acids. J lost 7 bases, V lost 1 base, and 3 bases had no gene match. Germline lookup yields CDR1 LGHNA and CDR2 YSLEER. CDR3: CASSQVRLAGEQYF. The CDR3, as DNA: TGCGCCAGCAGCCAAGTCAGACTAGCGGGAGAGCAGTACTTC.

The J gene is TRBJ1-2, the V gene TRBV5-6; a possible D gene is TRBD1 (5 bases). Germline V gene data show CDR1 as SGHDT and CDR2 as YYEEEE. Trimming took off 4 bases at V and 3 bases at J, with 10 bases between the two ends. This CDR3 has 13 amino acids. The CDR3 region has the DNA TGTGCCAGCAGCACGACAGATCACTATGGCTACACCTTC. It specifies CASSTTDHYGYTF.

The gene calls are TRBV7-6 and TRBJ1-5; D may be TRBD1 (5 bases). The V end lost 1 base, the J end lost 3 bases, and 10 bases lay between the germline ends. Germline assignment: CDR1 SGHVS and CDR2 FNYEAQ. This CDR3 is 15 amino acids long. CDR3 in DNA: TGTGCCAGCAGCTTAGGGCAGGGTTACAATCAGCCCCAGCATTTT. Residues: CASSLGQGYNQPQHF.

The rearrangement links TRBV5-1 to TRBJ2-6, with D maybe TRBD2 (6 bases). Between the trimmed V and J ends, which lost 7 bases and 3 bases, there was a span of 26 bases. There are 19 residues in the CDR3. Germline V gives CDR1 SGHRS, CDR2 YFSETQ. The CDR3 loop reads CASHGSGRSAVGGANVLTF. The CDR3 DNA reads TGCGCCAGCCACGGGTCAGGGAGGTCCGCTGTAGGTGGGGCCAACGTCCTGACTTTC.

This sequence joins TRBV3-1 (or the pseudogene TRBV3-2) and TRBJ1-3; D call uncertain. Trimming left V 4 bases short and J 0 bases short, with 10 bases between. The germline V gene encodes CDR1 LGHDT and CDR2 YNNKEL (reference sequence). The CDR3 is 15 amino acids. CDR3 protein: CASSLTALSGNTIYF. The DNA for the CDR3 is TGTGCCAGCAGCCTAACGGCACTCTCTGGAAACACCATATATTTT.

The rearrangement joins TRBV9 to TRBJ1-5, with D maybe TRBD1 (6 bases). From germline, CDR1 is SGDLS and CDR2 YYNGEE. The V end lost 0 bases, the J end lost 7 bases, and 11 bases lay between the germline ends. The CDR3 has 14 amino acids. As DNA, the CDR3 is TGTGCCAGCAGCGTAGGGGTCGGGGGCCAGCCCCAGCATTTT. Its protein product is CASSVGVGGQPQHF.

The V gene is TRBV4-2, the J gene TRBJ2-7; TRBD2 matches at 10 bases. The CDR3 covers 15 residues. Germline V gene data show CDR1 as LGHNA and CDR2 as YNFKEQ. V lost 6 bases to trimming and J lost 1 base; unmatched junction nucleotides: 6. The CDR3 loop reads CASSVAGGGSYEQYF. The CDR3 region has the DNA TGTGCCAGCAGTGTAGCGGGAGGAGGTTCCTACGAGCAGTACTTC.

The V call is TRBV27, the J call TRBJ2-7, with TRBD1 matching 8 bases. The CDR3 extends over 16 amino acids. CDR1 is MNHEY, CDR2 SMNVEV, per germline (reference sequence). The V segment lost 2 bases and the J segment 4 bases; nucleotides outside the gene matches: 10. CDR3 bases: TGTGCCAGCAGTTTAGGACGGGGGACAGGTTCTTACGAGCAGTACTTC. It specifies CASSLGRGTGSYEQYF.

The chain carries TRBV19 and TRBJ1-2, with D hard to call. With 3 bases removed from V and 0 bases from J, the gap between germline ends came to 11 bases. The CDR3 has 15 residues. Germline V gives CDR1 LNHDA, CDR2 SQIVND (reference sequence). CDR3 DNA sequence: TGTGCCAGTAGTATGCTCCTCCTAGCTAACTATGGCTACACCTTC. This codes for CASSMLLLANYGYTF.

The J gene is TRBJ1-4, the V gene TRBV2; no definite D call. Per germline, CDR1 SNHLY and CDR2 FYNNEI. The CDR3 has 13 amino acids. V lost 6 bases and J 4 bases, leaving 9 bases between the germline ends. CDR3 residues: CASRQRNNEKLFF. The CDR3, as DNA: TGTGCCAGCAGACAGAGGAATAATGAAAAACTGTTTTTT.

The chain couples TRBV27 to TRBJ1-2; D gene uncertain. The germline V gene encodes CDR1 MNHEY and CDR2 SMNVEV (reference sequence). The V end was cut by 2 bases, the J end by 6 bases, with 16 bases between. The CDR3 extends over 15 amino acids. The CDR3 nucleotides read TGTGCCAGCAGTTTACAACCAAGGAGCCCCCATGGCTACACCTTC. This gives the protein CASSLQPRSPHGYTF.

The CDR3 nucleotides are TGTGCCAGCTCACGGACTAGCGGGATTGGGCAAGAGACCCAGTACTTC. It yields the protein CASSRTSGIGQETQYF. This rearrangement joins TRBV18 to TRBJ2-5; 12 bases are a match to TRBD2. There are 16 residues in the CDR3. CDR1 and CDR2 from the germline V gene are KGHSH and LQKENI. Trimming cost V 4 bases and J 2 bases; bases outside gene matches: 5.

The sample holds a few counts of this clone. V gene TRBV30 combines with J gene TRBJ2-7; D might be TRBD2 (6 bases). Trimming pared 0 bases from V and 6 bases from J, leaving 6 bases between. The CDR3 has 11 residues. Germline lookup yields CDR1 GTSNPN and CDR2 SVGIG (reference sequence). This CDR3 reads CAWSVGGEQYF. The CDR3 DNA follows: TGTGCCTGGAGTGTGGGGGGCGAGCAGTACTTC.

The CDR3 bases are TGTGCCTGGAGTGCCTCCCGGGACGGCGCCTACGAGCAGTACTTC. It specifies CAWSASRDGAYEQYF. The chain couples TRBV30 to TRBJ2-7, with D perhaps TRBD1 or TRBD2 (5 bases each). V was trimmed by 1 base and J by 2 bases, leaving 15 bases between them. CDR1 is GTSNPN, CDR2 SVGIG, per germline (reference sequence). There are 15 residues in the CDR3.

CDR3: CASSIEGAGQPQHF. CDR3 DNA: TGTGCCAGTAGTATAGAGGGGGCAGGTCAGCCCCAGCATTTT. This chain uses TRBV19 with TRBJ1-5; D is perhaps TRBD1 (6 bases). The CDR3 runs 14 residues. V was pared by 0 bases and J by 6 bases, with 9 bases between. Germline-derived CDR1 and CDR2 are LNHDA and SQIVND (reference sequence). Combining the CDR3 with reference TRBV19 and TRBJ1-5 gives the whole variable domain DGGITQSPKYLFRKEGQNVTLSCEQNLNHDAMYWYRQDPGQGLRLIYYSQIVNDFQKGDIAEGYSVSREKKESFPLTVTSAQKNPTAFYLCASSIEGAGQPQHFGDGTRLSIL.

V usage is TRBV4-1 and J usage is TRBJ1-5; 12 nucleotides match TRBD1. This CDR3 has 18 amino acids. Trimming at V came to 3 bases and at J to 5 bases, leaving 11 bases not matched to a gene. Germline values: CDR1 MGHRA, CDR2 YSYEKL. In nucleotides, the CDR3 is TGCGCCAGCAGCCAGGGACAGGGGGCGTCGATTTACGATCAGCCCCAGCATTTT. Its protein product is CASSQGQGASIYDQPQHF.

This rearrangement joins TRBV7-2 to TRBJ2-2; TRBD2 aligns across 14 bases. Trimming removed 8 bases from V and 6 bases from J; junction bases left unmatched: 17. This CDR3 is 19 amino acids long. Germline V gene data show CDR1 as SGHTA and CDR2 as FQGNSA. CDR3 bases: TGTGCCAGCGGATCAAAGGGAGGACTAGCGGGAGGCGAATCCGGGGAGCTGTTTTTT. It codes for CASGSKGGLAGGESGELFF.

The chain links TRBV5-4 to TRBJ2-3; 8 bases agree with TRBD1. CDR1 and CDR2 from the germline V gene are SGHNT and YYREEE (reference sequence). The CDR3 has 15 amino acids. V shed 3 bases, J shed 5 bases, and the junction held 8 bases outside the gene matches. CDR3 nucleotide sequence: TGTGCCAGCAGCTCTGGAATTGACAGGGGAGATACGCAGTATTTT. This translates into CASSSGIDRGDTQYF.

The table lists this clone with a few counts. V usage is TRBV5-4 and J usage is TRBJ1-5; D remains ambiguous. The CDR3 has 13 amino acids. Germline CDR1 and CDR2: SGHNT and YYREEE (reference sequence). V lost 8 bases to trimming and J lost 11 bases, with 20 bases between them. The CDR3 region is CASSQESSSTQHF. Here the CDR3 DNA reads TGTGCCAGTTCGCAAGAGAGCTCCTCGACCCAGCATTTT. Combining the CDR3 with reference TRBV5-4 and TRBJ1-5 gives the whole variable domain ETGVTQSPTHLIKTRGQQVTLRCSSQSGHNTVSWYQQALGQGPQFIFQYYREEENGRGNFPPRFSGLQFPNYSSELNVNALELDDSALYLCASSQESSSTQHFGDGTRLSIL.

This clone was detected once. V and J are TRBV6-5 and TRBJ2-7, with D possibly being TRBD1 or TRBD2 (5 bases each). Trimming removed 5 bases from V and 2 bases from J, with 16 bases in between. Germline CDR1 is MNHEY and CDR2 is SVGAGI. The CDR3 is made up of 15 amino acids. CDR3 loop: CASSLPGPIPYEQYF. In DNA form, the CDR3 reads TGTGCCAGCAGTCTCCCGGGGCCTATTCCCTACGAGCAGTACTTC.

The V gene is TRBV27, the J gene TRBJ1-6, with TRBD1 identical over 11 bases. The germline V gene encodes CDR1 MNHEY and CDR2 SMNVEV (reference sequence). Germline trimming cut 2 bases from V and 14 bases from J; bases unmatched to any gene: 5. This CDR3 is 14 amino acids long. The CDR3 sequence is CASSLRTGGSSLHF. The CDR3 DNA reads TGTGCCAGCAGTTTACGGACAGGGGGCTCGTCCCTCCACTTT.

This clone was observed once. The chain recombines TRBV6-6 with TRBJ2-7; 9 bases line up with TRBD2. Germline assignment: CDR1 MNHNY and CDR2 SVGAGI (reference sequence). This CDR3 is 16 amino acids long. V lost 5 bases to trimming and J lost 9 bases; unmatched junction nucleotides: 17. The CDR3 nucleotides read TGTGCCAGCAGTCCGAAAGTCCTCGGGACTAGCTTTTGGCAGTACTTC. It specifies CASSPKVLGTSFWQYF.

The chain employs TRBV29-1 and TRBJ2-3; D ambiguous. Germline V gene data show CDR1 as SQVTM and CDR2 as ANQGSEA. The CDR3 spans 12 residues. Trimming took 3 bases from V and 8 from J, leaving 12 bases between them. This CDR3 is CSVDLRVGTQYF. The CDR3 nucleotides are TGCAGCGTTGACCTACGGGTTGGTACGCAGTATTTT.